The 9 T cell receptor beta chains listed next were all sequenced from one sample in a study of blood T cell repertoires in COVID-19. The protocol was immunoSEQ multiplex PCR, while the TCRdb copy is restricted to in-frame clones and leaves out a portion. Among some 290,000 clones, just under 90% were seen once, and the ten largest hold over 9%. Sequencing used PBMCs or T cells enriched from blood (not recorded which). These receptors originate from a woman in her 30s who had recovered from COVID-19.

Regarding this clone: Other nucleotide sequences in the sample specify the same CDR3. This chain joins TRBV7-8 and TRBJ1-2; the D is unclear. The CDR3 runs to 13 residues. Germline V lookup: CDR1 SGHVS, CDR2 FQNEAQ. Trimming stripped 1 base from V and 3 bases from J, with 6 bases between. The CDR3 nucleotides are TGTGCCAGCAGCTTAGATCAGGACTATGGCTACACCTTC. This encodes CASSLDQDYGYTF.

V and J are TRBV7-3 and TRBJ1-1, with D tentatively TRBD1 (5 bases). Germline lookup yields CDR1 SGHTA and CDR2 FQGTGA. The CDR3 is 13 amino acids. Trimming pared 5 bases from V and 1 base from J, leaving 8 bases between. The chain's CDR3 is CASSLGQNTEAFF. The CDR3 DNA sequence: TGTGCCAGCAGCCTCGGACAGAACACTGAAGCTTTCTTT.

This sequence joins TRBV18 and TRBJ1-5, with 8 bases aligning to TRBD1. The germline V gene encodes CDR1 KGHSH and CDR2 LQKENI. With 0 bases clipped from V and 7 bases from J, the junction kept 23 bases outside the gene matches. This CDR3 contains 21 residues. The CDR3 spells CASSPPKLGQGRARGRQPQHF. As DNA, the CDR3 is TGTGCCAGCTCACCACCGAAACTCGGACAGGGAAGGGCCCGGGGGCGGCAGCCCCAGCATTTT.

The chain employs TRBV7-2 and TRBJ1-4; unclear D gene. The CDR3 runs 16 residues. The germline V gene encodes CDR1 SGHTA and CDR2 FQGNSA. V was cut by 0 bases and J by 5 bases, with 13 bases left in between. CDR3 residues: CASSLAQWLGNEKLFF. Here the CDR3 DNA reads TGTGCCAGCAGCTTAGCCCAGTGGTTGGGCAATGAAAAACTGTTTTTT.

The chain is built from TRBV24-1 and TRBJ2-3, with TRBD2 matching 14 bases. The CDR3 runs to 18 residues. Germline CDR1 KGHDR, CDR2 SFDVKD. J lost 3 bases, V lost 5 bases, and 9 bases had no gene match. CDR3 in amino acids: CATSGPGLAGVVTDTQYF. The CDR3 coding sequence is TGTGCCACCAGTGGGCCGGGACTAGCGGGAGTAGTAACAGATACGCAGTATTTT.

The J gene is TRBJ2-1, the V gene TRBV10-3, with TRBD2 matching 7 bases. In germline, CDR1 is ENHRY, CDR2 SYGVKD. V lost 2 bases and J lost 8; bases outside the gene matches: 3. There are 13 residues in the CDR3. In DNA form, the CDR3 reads TGTGCCATCAGTGAGATGGCGGGGGATGAGCAGTTCTTC. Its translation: CAISEMAGDEQFF.

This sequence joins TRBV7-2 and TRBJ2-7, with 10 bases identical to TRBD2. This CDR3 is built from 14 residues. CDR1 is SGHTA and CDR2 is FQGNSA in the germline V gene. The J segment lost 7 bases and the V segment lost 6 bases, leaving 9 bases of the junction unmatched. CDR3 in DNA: TGTGCCAGCAGTACTAGCGGGGCTTGGGTTGAGCAGTACTTC. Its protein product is CASSTSGAWVEQYF.

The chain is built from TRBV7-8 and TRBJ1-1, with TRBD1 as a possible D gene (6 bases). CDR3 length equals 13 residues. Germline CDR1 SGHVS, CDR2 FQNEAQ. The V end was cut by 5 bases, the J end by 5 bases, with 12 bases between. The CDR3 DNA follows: TGTGCCAGCAGCATTACCAGGGGAACTGAAGCTTTCTTT. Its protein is CASSITRGTEAFF.

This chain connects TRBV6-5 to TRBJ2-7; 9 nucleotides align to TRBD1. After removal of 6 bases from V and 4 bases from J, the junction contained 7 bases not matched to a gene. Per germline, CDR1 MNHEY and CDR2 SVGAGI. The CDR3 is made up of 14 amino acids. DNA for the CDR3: TGTGCCAGCAGAAGGGGACAGGGTAGGTACGAGCAGTACTTC. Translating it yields CASRRGQGRYEQYF.